This TCR beta chain was sequenced during a study of blood T cell repertoires in COVID-19 (TCRdb year 2020). Background on the whole study: Samples covering the acute and convalescent phases of COVID-19 were provided by collaborators in the United States, Italy and Spain. The material from the prospective study consisted of cDNA or gDNA derived from T cells, B-cell-depleted T cells, or PBMCs. The repertoires were released in a freely available public database meant as a resource for research on the immune response to SARS-CoV-2. The samples were drawn from the first 160 participants of the ongoing ImmuneRACE study and from more than 1,000 subjects provided by 6 global collaborators. The dataset comprised deeply sampled blood TCRbeta repertoires from subjects exposed to, actively infected with, or recovered from COVID-19. The sample metadata nearly always contained a de-identified subject ID, COVID-19 status, age in years and sex. Where HLA class I and class II types were available, the types were taken from metadata supplied by the sample provider, not from assay-based typing. Points the paper makes about the study in general: The quantity of clinical and demographic metadata differed by source and by participant and was supplied without curation.

Points on this clone: This clone's antigen is unknown. The record has no base qualities; no much larger clone is one base away.

CDR1 and CDR2 were assigned from the germline V gene as SGHRS and YFSETQ. From the cysteine through the phenylalanine, the CDR3 covers 15 amino acids. The CDR3 DNA has 45 bases and is translated from base 1. From V the trimming removes 0 bases and from J it removes 5 bases, while the gene matches leave 7 bases of the junction unaccounted for. The immunoSEQ Assay, a bias-controlled multiplex PCR, was used to amplify TCRbeta CDR3 regions from genomic DNA. The authors processed their data as follows. The number of nucleated cells in each sample was estimated by amplification of reference gene primers within the assay. To quantify the absolute abundance of each unique TCRbeta CDR3 rearrangement, sequence reads were collapsed and filtered. For each sample, productive Simpson clonality was calculated by taking the square root of Simpson's diversity index across productive rearrangements. In its TCRdb copy, this immuneACCESS table keeps in-frame sequences only and misses some clones. Where compared with another copy, unresolved V genes explain less than half of these, and the others have no known cause. That table furnishes V, J and clone size, whereas the DNA furnished D and trimming. Present in this sample are some 80,000 clones, roughly 82% of which were seen just once. Under 25% of the sample comes from the top ten.

The collaborating institutions used their own protocols to collect whole blood in K2EDTA tubes. Collaborator samples were shipped for TCRbeta analysis as frozen whole blood, isolated PBMCs, or DNA extracted from either sample type. Sequenced input: peripheral blood. Rearrangement joined TRBV5-1 to TRBJ1-1; 7 junctional bases match TRBD1. The sequence was obtained from a woman aged 50 to 65 with acute or convalescent COVID-19. The CDR3 protein is CASSLAEGAKTEAFF. The DNA reads as follows: TGCGCCAGCAGCTTGGCTGAGGGGGCGAAGACTGAAGCTTTCTTT. This CDR3, with the reference TRBV5-1 and TRBJ1-1 proteins standing in past its ends, gives the full variable domain KAGVTQTPRYLIKTRGQQVTLSCSPISGHRSVSWYQQTPGQGLQFLFEYFSETQRNKGNFPGRFSGRQFSNSRSEMNVSTLELGDSALYLCASSLAEGAKTEAFFGQGTRLTVV.